These T cell receptor beta chains were read from a single sample in a study of T cell repertoires in cytomegalovirus infection. TCRdb ran MiXCR on the reads and lists one entry per CDR3 protein. The sample records approximately 76,000 distinct CDR3 sequences, 3.7% being singletons. Sequencing used PBMCs. The source of these receptors is a human donor in good health (CMV status not recorded). Some clones in this sample may be carry-over from other donors' samples. Each CDR3 is given with its conserved first and last residue. A D gene is named only where the DNA matches it firmly. Size is omitted from some rows. Given values are once, few, many or a class for expanded clones.

v_call	cdr3_length	j_call	d_call	clone_size	cdr3_aa	cdr3_nt
TRBV7-9	15	TRBJ1-4	TRBD1	many	CASSLVPGGQEKLFF	TGTGCCAGCAGCTTAGTCCCAGGGGGCCAGGAAAAACTGTTTTTT
TRBV7-2	15	TRBJ1-1	.	many	CASSLVRSGNTEAFF	TGTGCCAGCAGCTTAGTGAGGAGTGGGAACACTGAAGCTTTCTTT
TRBV6-5	13	TRBJ1-1	.	many	CASSYSANTEAFF	TGTGCCAGCAGTTACTCAGCCAACACTGAAGCTTTCTTT
TRBV6-6	15	TRBJ1-6	.	many	CASSSHREMRSPLHF	TGTGCCAGCAGTTCACACAGGGAAATGCGATCACCCCTCCACTTT
TRBV7-2	16	TRBJ1-2	.	many	CASSLGARTEYYGYTF	TGTGCCAGCAGCTTAGGGGCTAGGACGGAATACTATGGCTACACCTTC
TRBV14	16	TRBJ2-3	TRBD2	many	CASSQVSAGWADTQYF	TGTGCCAGCAGCCAAGTTTCAGCGGGGTGGGCAGATACGCAGTATTTT
TRBV2	16	TRBJ2-2	.	many	CASSERGGRNTGELFF	TGTGCCAGCAGTGAACGTGGCGGCAGGAACACCGGGGAGCTGTTTTTT
TRBV7-9	13	TRBJ1-1	.	many	CASSHTQNTEAFF	TGTGCCAGCAGCCACACACAGAACACTGAAGCTTTCTTT
TRBV7-8	15	TRBJ1-6	.	many	CASSLAYRRLKSLHF	TGTGCCAGCAGCTTAGCGTACAGGCGCCTTAAGTCCCTCCACTTT
TRBV18	14	TRBJ2-2	.	many	CASSPNRYTGELFF	TGTGCCAGCTCACCTAACAGATACACCGGGGAGCTGTTTTTT
TRBV28	16	TRBJ2-4	TRBD1	many	CASAGQDFLAKNIQYF	TGTGCCAGCGCGGGACAGGACTTCCTAGCCAAAAACATTCAGTACTTC
TRBV7-8	15	TRBJ2-5	.	many	CASSLEVWSQETQYF	TGTGCCAGCAGCTTAGAAGTCTGGAGCCAAGAGACCCAGTACTTC
TRBV12-3/TRBV12-4	13	TRBJ2-1	TRBD1	many	CASSRDRFREQFF	TGTGCCAGCAGCCGGGACAGGTTTCGTGAGCAGTTCTTC
TRBV6-2/TRBV6-3	18	TRBJ2-7	.	many	CASSYSMAPDRTSYEQYF	TGTGCCAGCAGTTACTCAATGGCCCCGGACAGAACCTCCTACGAGCAGTACTTC
TRBV20-1	15	TRBJ1-6	TRBD1	many	CSASEVVGGRSPLHF	TGCAGTGCTAGCGAGGTAGTAGGGGGCCGCTCACCCCTCCACTTT
TRBV4-2	16	TRBJ2-3	TRBD2	.	CASSQDSAGGPDTQYF	TGTGCCAGCAGCCAAGATTCAGCGGGGGGGCCAGATACGCAGTATTTT
TRBV7-2	14	TRBJ1-5	.	many	CASSPQFDSRPQHF	TGTGCCAGCAGCCCCCAGTTCGACAGCCGGCCCCAGCATTTT
TRBV6-8	15	TRBJ2-1	.	many	CASSEQEGAYNEQFF	TGTGCCAGCAGTGAACAGGAGGGGGCCTACAATGAGCAGTTCTTC
TRBV12-3/TRBV12-4	14	TRBJ1-1	TRBD1	many	CASSRTGVFAEAFF	TGTGCCAGCAGTCGGACAGGGGTCTTCGCTGAAGCTTTCTTT
TRBV20-1	15	TRBJ1-4	.	many	CSARPPTVANEKLFF	TGCAGTGCTAGACCCCCGACAGTGGCTAATGAAAAACTGTTTTTT
TRBV19	14	TRBJ1-2	TRBD1	many	CASSSPGGDYGYTF	TGTGCCAGTAGTTCCCCAGGGGGGGACTATGGCTACACCTTC
TRBV30	14	TRBJ1-6	.	.	CVWSVGREKAPLHF	TGTGTCTGGAGTGTCGGGAGGGAGAAGGCACCCCTCCACTTT
TRBV20-1	16	TRBJ2-4	.	many	CSARDRHVMAKNIQYF	TGCAGTGCTAGAGATCGACACGTTATGGCCAAAAACATTCAGTACTTC
TRBV7-2	15	TRBJ2-1	TRBD2	many	CASSPRLAVNNEQFF	TGTGCCAGCAGCCCAAGACTAGCGGTAAACAATGAGCAGTTCTTC
TRBV28	14	TRBJ1-2	.	many	CAAGRPNTNYGYTF	TGTGCCGCCGGGAGGCCAAATACGAACTATGGCTACACCTTC
TRBV29-1	13	TRBJ2-5	.	many	CSVGWRLQETQYF	TGCAGCGTTGGCTGGCGGCTTCAAGAGACCCAGTACTTC
TRBV7-8	14	TRBJ1-1	.	many	CASSSREGNTEAFF	TGTGCCAGCAGTTCCAGGGAGGGAAACACTGAAGCTTTCTTT
TRBV27	15	TRBJ1-6	.	many	CASSLGSSYNSPLHF	TGTGCCAGCAGTTTGGGCAGCTCCTATAATTCACCCCTCCACTTT
TRBV7-9	13	TRBJ2-5	.	many	CASSRGSGETQYF	TGTGCCAGCAGTAGGGGGAGTGGAGAGACCCAGTACTTC
TRBV7-3	15	TRBJ1-2	.	many	CASSPGWGTNYGYTF	TGTGCCAGCAGCCCCGGATGGGGGACTAACTATGGCTACACCTTC
TRBV20-1	12	TRBJ1-5	.	many	CSAREANQPQHF	TGCAGTGCTAGAGAAGCGAATCAGCCCCAGCATTTT